The clone carrying this T cell receptor beta chain was picked up many times. Its antigen remains unidentified. V was clipped by 2 bases and J by 6 bases; unmatched bases: 4. The CDR3 consists of 14 residues. Germline lookup yields CDR1 SQVTM and CDR2 ANQGSEA. The data were obtained in a study of T-cell reconstitution after alpha-beta-depleted transplantation in children. Regarding the study as a whole: Several hundred graft clones that had expanded were reportedly the source of alpha-beta T cells about two months after transplant.

Preparing the TCRbeta library involved the use of unique molecular identifiers. Using its own MiXCR run on the PCR reads, TCRdb lists one record per CDR3 protein. The sample consists of hundreds of thousands of distinct CDR3 sequences, roughly 14% of them appearing once. The chain uses TRBV29-1 and TRBJ2-1; 10 bases fit TRBD1. The receptor was isolated from a girl aged 2 to 10 with congenital amegakaryocytic thrombocytopenia, due to receive a stem cell transplant. The specimen was PBMCs, collected before TCRalphabeta/CD19-depleted stem cell transplant. The CDR3 is CSVEWDRGRNEQFF. The DNA of the CDR3 is TGCAGCGTTGAATGGGACAGGGGTCGCAATGAGCAGTTCTTC.